Following are 21 T cell receptor beta chains from one sample sequenced in a study of T cell changes during pregnancy in multiple sclerosis. Generated by immunoSEQ multiplex PCR, the TCRdb table keeps only in-frame clones and is missing some. The sample shows more than 40,000 clones, 80% to 95% of them seen only once. The sample was CD8+ T cells from peripheral blood mononuclear cells, taken after pregnancy. These receptors originate from a female donor with multiple sclerosis, enrolled in a pregnancy study.

This chain uses TRBV12-5 with TRBJ1-5; weak D call: TRBD1 (6 bases). CDR1 and CDR2 from the germline V gene are LGHNT and FRNRAP. CDR3 length equals 16 residues. Trimming left V 3 bases short and J 3 bases short, with 15 bases between. The CDR3 coding sequence is TGTGCTAGTGGTTTTTCAGGGGAAGGGATCAATCAGCCCCAGCATTTT. Translating gives CASGFSGEGINQPQHF.

This sequence joins TRBV6-5 and TRBJ2-7; D remains unclear. This CDR3 spans 13 amino acids. Trimming stripped 5 bases from V and 2 bases from J, with 10 bases between. CDR1 is MNHEY, CDR2 SVGAGI, per germline. The CDR3 sequence is CASSPQQTYEQYF. The CDR3 bases are TGTGCCAGCAGTCCGCAACAGACCTACGAGCAGTACTTC.

This clone was recorded a few times. V gene TRBV11-3 combines with J gene TRBJ2-1; maybe TRBD2 (6 bases). The CDR3 sequence is 14 residues long. The V gene lost 1 base and the J gene lost 5 bases, with 9 bases spanning the gap. Germline CDR1 reads SGHNT; CDR2 reads YENEEA. CDR3 protein: CASSLAGLNNEQFF. The DNA for the CDR3 is TGTGCCAGCAGCTTAGCGGGACTCAACAATGAGCAGTTCTTC.

This clone appeared once. The gene calls are TRBV5-1 and TRBJ2-7; the match to TRBD1 covers 9 bases. Unmatched junction bases numbered 5, after V lost 1 base and J lost 3 bases. CDR1 is SGHRS, CDR2 YFSETQ, per germline. The CDR3 spans 15 residues. The CDR3 loop reads CASSLTGQGLYEQYF. The CDR3 bases are TGCGCCAGCAGCTTGACGGGACAGGGACTCTACGAGCAGTACTTC.

This chain links TRBV9 with TRBJ2-1; 8 nucleotides match TRBD1. This CDR3 is built from 17 residues. V shed 0 bases and J 9 bases; nucleotides not matched to a gene: 14. Germline V CDR1 and CDR2: SGDLS, YYNGEE. CDR3 region: CASSVDMRTGKLGEQFF. The DNA of the CDR3 is TGTGCCAGCAGCGTAGATATGAGGACAGGGAAATTGGGTGAGCAGTTCTTC.

The chain carries TRBV27 and TRBJ2-7; D is perhaps TRBD1 (5 bases). Germline values: CDR1 MNHEY, CDR2 SMNVEV (reference sequence). Trimming pared 6 bases from V and 4 bases from J, leaving 13 bases between. The CDR3 runs 13 residues. The CDR3 nucleotides read TGTGCCAGCAGCTATGGGGCCGAATACGAGCAGTACTTC. Its protein product is CASSYGAEYEQYF.

The chain links TRBV7-8 to TRBJ1-5; the match to TRBD1 covers 7 bases. J gave up 6 bases and V 3 bases, and 8 bases lay outside the gene matches. The germline V gene encodes CDR1 SGHVS and CDR2 FQNEAQ. CDR3 length: 15 amino acids. CDR3 coding DNA: TGTGCCAGCAGCTTCAACAGGGGCGCATCTCAGCCCCAGCATTTT. This translates into CASSFNRGASQPQHF.

The rearrangement uses TRBV27 and TRBJ2-2, with D unresolved. The CDR3 has 13 residues. The V gene's germline CDR1 is MNHEY and CDR2 SMNVEV (reference sequence). Trimming stripped 7 bases from V and 6 bases from J, with 12 bases between. As DNA, the CDR3 is TGTGCCAGCACCCATACCCAGGCCGGGGAGCTGTTTTTT. This translates into CASTHTQAGELFF.

The CDR3 loop reads CASSIRHRAGVNGEKLFF. The CDR3, as DNA: TGTGCCAGTAGTATACGTCACAGGGCAGGGGTTAACGGCGAAAAACTGTTTTTT. The chain employs TRBV19 and TRBJ1-4; D may be TRBD1 (6 bases). CDR1 is LNHDA, CDR2 SQIVND, per germline (reference sequence). Trimming removed 2 bases from V and 8 bases from J, with 24 bases in between. The CDR3 contains 18 residues.

The genes are TRBV19 and TRBJ2-1; the match to TRBD1 covers 9 bases. The CDR3 loop spans 16 amino acids. Germline trimming cut 2 bases from V and 2 bases from J; bases unmatched to any gene: 4. Per the germline V gene, CDR1 is LNHDA and CDR2 is SQIVND (reference sequence). The CDR3 protein is CASSIFGTGTYNEQFF. The CDR3 DNA is TGTGCCAGTAGTATATTCGGGACAGGGACCTACAATGAGCAGTTCTTC.

V and J are TRBV27 and TRBJ2-7, with TRBD1 identical over 7 bases. CDR1 MNHEY and CDR2 SMNVEV come from the germline V gene (reference sequence). The CDR3 has 13 residues. J gave up 1 base and V 6 bases, and 3 bases lay outside the gene matches. This CDR3 is CASRRDRSYEQYF. The CDR3 nucleotides read TGTGCCAGCAGGAGGGACAGATCCTACGAGCAGTACTTC.

The chain combines TRBV7-9 with TRBJ2-7, with D perhaps matching TRBD1 (6 bases). The CDR3 loop spans 13 amino acids. CDR1 is SEHNR and CDR2 is FQNEAQ in the germline V gene (reference sequence). With 5 bases removed from V and 3 bases from J, the gap between germline ends came to 11 bases. The CDR3 protein is CASSKTDSYEQYF. The CDR3 region has the DNA TGTGCCAGCAGCAAAACGGACAGCTACGAGCAGTACTTC. Together with reference TRBV7-9 and TRBJ2-7, the CDR3 gives the full variable domain: DTGVSQNPRHKITKRGQNVTFRCDPISEHNRLYWYRQTLGQGPEFLTYFQNEAQLEKSRLLSDRFSAERPKGSFSTLEIQRTEQGDSAMYLCASSKTDSYEQYFGPGTRLTVT.

The V call is TRBV7-6, the J call TRBJ1-6, with a weak D call TRBD1 (6 bases). V lost 5 bases and J lost 9, with 14 bases in between. The CDR3 has 14 residues. Germline V gene lookup returns CDR1 SGHVS and CDR2 FNYEAQ. The CDR3, as DNA: TGTGCCAGCAGCGCGGCAGGGGACGGTTCACCCCTCCACTTT. This sequence encodes CASSAAGDGSPLHF.

The chain links TRBV27 to TRBJ1-4; TRBD1 might be the D (6 bases). The CDR3 is made up of 16 amino acids. The germline V gene encodes CDR1 MNHEY and CDR2 SMNVEV (reference sequence). The germline V and J ends were trimmed by 6 bases and 1 base, with 15 bases remaining between them. CDR3 in DNA: TGTGCCAGCAGGCGAGGGGGGGAGTTAACTAATGAAAAACTGTTTTTT. It yields the protein CASRRGGELTNEKLFF.

The chain recombines TRBV10-2 with TRBJ1-2; possibly TRBD1 for D (5 bases). The germline gives CDR1 WSHSY, CDR2 SAAADI. Trimming took off 6 bases at V and 1 base at J, with 18 bases between the two ends. This CDR3 comprises 16 residues. In DNA, the CDR3 is TGCGCCAGCAGGACGGACGGGGGGTCCTATAACTATGGCTACACCTTC. Translating gives CASRTDGGSYNYGYTF.

The rearrangement links TRBV5-4 to TRBJ1-5, with D possibly TRBD1 on 6 matching bases. The germline V gene encodes CDR1 SGHNT and CDR2 YYREEE (reference sequence). Deletions cut 4 bases from V and 1 base from J, with 9 bases between. The CDR3 is 14 amino acids. In DNA, the CDR3 is TGTGCCAGCAGCGTCAGGGGCAGCAATCAGCCCCAGCATTTT. Encoded protein: CASSVRGSNQPQHF.

V and J are TRBV5-1 and TRBJ1-1, with TRBD1 identical over 7 bases. The CDR3 runs to 13 residues. Trimming cost V 5 bases and J 5 bases; bases outside gene matches: 6. CDR1 is SGHRS, CDR2 YFSETQ, per germline. The CDR3 nucleotides read TGCGCCAGCAGTTTTGACAGGGCGACTGAAGCTTTCTTT. Residues: CASSFDRATEAFF.

The chain combines TRBV6-5 with TRBJ1-2; 8 positions match TRBD1. This CDR3 region has 14 residues. Trimming removed 0 bases from V and 8 bases from J; junction bases left unmatched: 5. Germline CDR1 MNHEY, CDR2 SVGAGI. CDR3 sequence (DNA): TGTGCCAGCAGTTACTCCGGACAGGGAGGCGGCTACACCTTC. Its protein product is CASSYSGQGGGYTF.

This chain joins TRBV5-4 and TRBJ2-5; 10 bases map to TRBD2. Per the germline V gene, CDR1 is SGHNT and CDR2 is YYREEE (reference sequence). Trimming took 4 bases from V and 4 from J; bases not matched to a gene: 10. CDR3 length equals 16 residues. The DNA for the CDR3 is TGTGCCAGCAGCAAAGGACTAGCGGAGGGGGGAGAGACCCAGTACTTC. Translated, it gives CASSKGLAEGGETQYF.

V gene TRBV28 combines with J gene TRBJ2-7; 12 bases are shared with TRBD2. The germline gives CDR1 MDHEN, CDR2 SYDVKM. V lost 3 bases to trimming and J lost 1 base; unmatched junction nucleotides: 10. The CDR3 consists of 18 residues. CDR3 residues: CASSFPASGRAESYEQYF. The DNA of the CDR3 is TGTGCCAGCAGTTTCCCGGCTAGCGGGAGGGCTGAGTCCTACGAGCAGTACTTC. Using reference TRBV28 and TRBJ2-7 for the parts outside the CDR3, the full variable domain is DVKVTQSSRYLVKRTGEKVFLECVQDMDHENMFWYRQDPGLGLRLIYFSYDVKMKEKGDIPEGYSVSREKKERFSLILESASTNQTSMYLCASSFPASGRAESYEQYFGPGTRLTVT.

The V gene is TRBV20-1, the J gene TRBJ2-3, with TRBD1 as a possible D gene (5 bases). V gave up 0 bases and J gave up 7 bases, with 5 bases separating them. The germline gives CDR1 DFQATT, CDR2 SNEGSKA (reference sequence). This CDR3 spans 11 amino acids. CDR3 sequence reads: CSAREGHTQYF. CDR3 bases: TGCAGTGCTAGAGAGGGGCATACGCAGTATTTT.